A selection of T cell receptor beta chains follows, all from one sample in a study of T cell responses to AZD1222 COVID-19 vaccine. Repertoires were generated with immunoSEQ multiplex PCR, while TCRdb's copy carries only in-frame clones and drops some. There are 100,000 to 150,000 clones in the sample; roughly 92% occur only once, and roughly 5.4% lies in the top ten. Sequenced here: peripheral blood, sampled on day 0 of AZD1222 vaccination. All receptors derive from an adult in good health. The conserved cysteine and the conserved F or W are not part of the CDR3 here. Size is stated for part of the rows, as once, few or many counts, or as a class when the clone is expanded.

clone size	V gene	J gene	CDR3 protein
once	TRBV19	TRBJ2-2	ASSIRTGGNTGELF
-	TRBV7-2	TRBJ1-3	ASSYYTGDYDTIY
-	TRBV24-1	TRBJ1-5	ATSDLLGPRH
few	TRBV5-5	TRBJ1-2	ASSLVGSGYT
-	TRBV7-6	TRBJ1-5	ASSLAGQPQH
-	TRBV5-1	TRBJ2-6	ASSLNRASGANVLT
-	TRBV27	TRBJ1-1	ASKYFTNTEAF
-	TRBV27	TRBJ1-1	ASSLVFGGNTEAF
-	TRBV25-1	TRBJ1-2	ASSEIGLGYT
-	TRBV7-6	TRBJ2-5	ASSQLAGGGKTQY
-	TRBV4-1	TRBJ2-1	ASSQDGSYNEQF
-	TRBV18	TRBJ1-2	ASSPAGTGYT
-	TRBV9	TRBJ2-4	ASSREGQGNIQY
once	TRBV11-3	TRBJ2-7	ASSSQGGLLYEQY
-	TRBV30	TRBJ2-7	AWSGGGYEQY
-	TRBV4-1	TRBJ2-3	ASSQEILAASTDTQY
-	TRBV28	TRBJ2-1	ASSSPGTVNEQF
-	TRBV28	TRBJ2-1	ASTVSGSYNEQF
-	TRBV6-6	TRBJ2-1	ASSHSYNEQF
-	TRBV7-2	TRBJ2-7	ASSSGTGLSYEQY
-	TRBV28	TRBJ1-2	ASTRTGRSYGYT
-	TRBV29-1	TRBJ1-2	SVRAGNYGYT
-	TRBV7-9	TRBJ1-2	ASSLGLDRGARGYT
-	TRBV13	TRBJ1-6	ASSEGGRENSPLH
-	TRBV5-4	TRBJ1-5	ASSLGTGNQPQH
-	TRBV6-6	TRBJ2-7	ASSLTGNSYEQY
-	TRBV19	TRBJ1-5	ASSNGGLLNSNQPQH
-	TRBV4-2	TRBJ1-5	ASSPLEGSNQPQH
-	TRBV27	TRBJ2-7	ASSLSVNYEQY
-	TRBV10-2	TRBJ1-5	ASSGGGGGQPQH
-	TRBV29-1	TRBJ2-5	SAPFGETQY
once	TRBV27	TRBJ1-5	ASSFQGAGQPQH
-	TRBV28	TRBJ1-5	ASSLTELGAQH
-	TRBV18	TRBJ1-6	ASSGQINSPLH
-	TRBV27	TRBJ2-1	ASSFGGRAYNEQF
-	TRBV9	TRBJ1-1	ASSADRGANVEAF
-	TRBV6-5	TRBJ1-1	ASNQGNTEAF
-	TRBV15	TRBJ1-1	ATSRDLDRAPEAF
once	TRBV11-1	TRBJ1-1	ASSLSVDTEAF
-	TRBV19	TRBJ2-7	ASSPQLVSYEQY
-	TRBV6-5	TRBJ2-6	ASSFNSGANVLT
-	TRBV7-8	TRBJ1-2	ASSSLGDGEYGYT
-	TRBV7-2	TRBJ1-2	ASSLWGSGVYGYT
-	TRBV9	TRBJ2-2	ASSVAGSNTGELF